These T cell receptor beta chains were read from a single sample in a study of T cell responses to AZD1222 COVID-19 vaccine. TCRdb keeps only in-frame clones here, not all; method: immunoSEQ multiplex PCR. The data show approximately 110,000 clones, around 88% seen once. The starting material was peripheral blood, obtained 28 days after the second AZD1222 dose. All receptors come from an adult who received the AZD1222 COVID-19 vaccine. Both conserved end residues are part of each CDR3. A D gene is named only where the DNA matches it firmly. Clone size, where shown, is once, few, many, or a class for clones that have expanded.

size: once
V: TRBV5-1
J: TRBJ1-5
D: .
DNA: TGCGCCAGCAGCTTGGTAGGCCTAGGGGATCAGCCCCAGCATTTT
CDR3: CASSLVGLGDQPQHF

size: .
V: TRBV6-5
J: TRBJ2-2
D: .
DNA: TGTGCCAGCAGTCGTACTACCCGGGACCGCGGGGAGCTGTTTTTT
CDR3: CASSRTTRDRGELFF

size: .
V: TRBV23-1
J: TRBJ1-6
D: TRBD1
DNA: TGCGCCAGCAGTCTGACAGGGTGGTGTCGTTCACCCCTCCACTTT
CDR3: CASSLTGWCRSPLHF

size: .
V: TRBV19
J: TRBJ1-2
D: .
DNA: TGTGCCAGTAGTATAGAGAACTATGGCTACACCTTC
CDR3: CASSIENYGYTF

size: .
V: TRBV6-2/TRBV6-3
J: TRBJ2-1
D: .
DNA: TGTGCCAGCAGTTCCAGGGTCAATGAGCAGTTCTTC
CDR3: CASSSRVNEQFF

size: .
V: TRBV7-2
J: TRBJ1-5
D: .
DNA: TGTGCCAGCAGCTTAGCGCGTGGCAATCAGCCCCAGCATTTT
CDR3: CASSLARGNQPQHF

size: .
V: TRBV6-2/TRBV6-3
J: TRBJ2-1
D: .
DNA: TGTGCCAGCAGTGGTCGGGGGAATGAGCAGTTCTTC
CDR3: CASSGRGNEQFF

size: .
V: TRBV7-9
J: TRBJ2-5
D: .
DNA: TGTGCCAGCAGCACGGGTCCCTCAGAGACCCAGTACTTC
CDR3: CASSTGPSETQYF

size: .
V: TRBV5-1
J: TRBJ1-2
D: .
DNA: TGCGCCAGCAGCTTGGGGCAGGCAAACTATGGCTACACCTTC
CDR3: CASSLGQANYGYTF

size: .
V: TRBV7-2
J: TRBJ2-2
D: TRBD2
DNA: TGTGCCAGCAGCTTTCGACTAGCGGGGGATGGCGGGGAGCTGTTTTTT
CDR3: CASSFRLAGDGGELFF

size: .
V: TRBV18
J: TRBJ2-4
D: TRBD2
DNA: TGTGCCAGCTCACCACCGGGGGGGGATGGAAACATTCAGTACTTC
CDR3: CASSPPGGDGNIQYF

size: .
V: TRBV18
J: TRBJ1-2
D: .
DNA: TGTGCCAGCTCACCACTGGAGGGACTGGACGGCTACACCTTC
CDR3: CASSPLEGLDGYTF

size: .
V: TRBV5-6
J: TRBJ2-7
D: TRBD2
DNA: TGTGCCAGCAGCCCGGGGGAGGGAAGGTCGGACTTC
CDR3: CASSPGEGRSDF

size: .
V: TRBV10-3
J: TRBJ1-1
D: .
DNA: TGTGCCCTCAGTGGGGACCCAGCCCCCGCTGAAGCTTTCTTT
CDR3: CALSGDPAPAEAFF

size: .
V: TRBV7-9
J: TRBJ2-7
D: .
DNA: TGTGCCAGCAGCCGCGCCAGCAACTACGAGCAGTACTTC
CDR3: CASSRASNYEQYF

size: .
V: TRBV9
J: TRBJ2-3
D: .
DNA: TGTGCCAGCAGCTACGGGGGAGACACAGATACGCAGTATTTT
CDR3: CASSYGGDTDTQYF

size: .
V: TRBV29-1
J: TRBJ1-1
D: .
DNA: TGCAGCGCCAGGAAGGCCACTGAAGCTTTCTTT
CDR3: CSARKATEAFF

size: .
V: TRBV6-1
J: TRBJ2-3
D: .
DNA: TGTGCCAGCAGTGAAAATTTAGCCGAAGATACGCAGTATTTT
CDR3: CASSENLAEDTQYF

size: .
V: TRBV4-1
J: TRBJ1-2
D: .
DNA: TGCGCCAGCAGCCAAGGTAGCGGCATAGGGGACTATGGCTACACCTTC
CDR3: CASSQGSGIGDYGYTF

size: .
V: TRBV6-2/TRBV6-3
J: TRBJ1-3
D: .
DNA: TGTGCCAGCAGTTACGGAACAGGGAACTCTGGAAACACCATATATTTT
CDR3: CASSYGTGNSGNTIYF

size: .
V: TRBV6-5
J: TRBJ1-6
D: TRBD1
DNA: TGTGCCAGCAGTTACTCTCGGACAGGTGATTCACCCCTCCACTTT
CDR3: CASSYSRTGDSPLHF

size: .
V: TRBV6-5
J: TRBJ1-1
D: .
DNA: TGTGCCACACAACATCGGCCGGACACTGAAGCTTTCTTT
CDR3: CATQHRPDTEAFF

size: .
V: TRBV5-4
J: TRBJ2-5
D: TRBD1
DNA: TGTGCCAGCAGCGCGACCGGGACAGGGGCGAGGGTCGAGACCCAGTACTTC
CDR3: CASSATGTGARVETQYF

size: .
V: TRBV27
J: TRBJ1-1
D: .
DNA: TGTGTCAGCATGGGCAGGGCCAACACTGAAGCTTTCTTT
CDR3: CVSMGRANTEAFF

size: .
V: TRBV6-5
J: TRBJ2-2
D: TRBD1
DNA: TGTGCCAGCAGACATACAGGGGTGGGCGGGGAGCTGTTTTTT
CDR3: CASRHTGVGGELFF

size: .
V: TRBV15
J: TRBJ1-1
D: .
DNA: TGTGCCACCAGCAGAGACCTTGAGGGGGCTGAAGCTTTCTTT
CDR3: CATSRDLEGAEAFF

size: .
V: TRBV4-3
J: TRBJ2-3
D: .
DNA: TGCGCCAGCAGCCAAGATGGGCCGGGCACTAGCACAGATACGCAGTATTTT
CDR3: CASSQDGPGTSTDTQYF

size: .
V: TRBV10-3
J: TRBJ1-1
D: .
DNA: TGTGCCATCAGTGAGACGGGGCAGTGGGTAATAGCTTTCTTT
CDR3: CAISETGQWVIAFF

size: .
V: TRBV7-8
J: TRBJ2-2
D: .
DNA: TGTGCCAGCAGCATACAGGGTTGGGACACCGGGGAGCTGTTTTTT
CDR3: CASSIQGWDTGELFF

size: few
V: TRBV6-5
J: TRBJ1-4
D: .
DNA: TGTGCCAGCAGGCCGGGATTAAATGAAAAACTGTTTTTT
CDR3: CASRPGLNEKLFF

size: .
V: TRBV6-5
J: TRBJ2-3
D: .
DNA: TGTGCCAGCATTGTGGGCCCCGGCACAGATACGCAGTATTTT
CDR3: CASIVGPGTDTQYF

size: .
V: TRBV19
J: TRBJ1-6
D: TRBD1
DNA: TGTGCCAGTACCGACAGGGCAGGAAATTCACCCCTCCACTTT
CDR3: CASTDRAGNSPLHF

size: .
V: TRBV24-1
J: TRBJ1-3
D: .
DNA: TGTGCCACCAGTGATTCCACACTGGAATGTAGAAACACCATATATTTT
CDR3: CATSDSTLECRNTIYF

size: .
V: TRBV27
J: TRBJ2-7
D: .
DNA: TGTGCCAGCGGGGACGGGGGCTACGAGCAGTACTTC
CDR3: CASGDGGYEQYF

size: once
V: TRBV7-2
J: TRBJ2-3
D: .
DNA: TGTGCCAGCCTAGTGGGCGGAAGCACAGATACGCAGTATTTT
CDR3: CASLVGGSTDTQYF

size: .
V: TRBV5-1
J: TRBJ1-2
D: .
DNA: TGCGCCAGCAGCGGTACGGGTCAACCTAGGAGCTATGGCTACACCTTC
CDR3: CASSGTGQPRSYGYTF

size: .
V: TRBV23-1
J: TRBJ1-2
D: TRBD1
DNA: TGCGCCAGCAGTCAGTCGGCAGGGGGCTGTGGCTACACCTTC
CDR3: CASSQSAGGCGYTF

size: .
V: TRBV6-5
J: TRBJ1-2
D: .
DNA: TGTGCCAGCAGTAACCGGGGCAACTATGGCTACACCTTC
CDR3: CASSNRGNYGYTF

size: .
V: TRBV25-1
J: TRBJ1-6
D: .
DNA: TGTGCCAGCAGTGAATCAATTTGGAGTAATTCACCCCTCCACTTT
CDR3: CASSESIWSNSPLHF

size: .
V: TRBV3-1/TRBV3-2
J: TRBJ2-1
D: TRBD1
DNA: TGTGCCAGCAGCCCCGGGACAGGTAACTACAATGAGCAGTTCTTC
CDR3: CASSPGTGNYNEQFF

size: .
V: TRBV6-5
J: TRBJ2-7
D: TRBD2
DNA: TGTGCCACCGAAGTAGCGGGGGGGACCTACGAGCAGTACTTC
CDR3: CATEVAGGTYEQYF

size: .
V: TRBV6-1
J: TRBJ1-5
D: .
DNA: TGTGCCAGCAGTGAAGCGTCCAGGGGAGTCAATCAGCCCCAGCATTTT
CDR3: CASSEASRGVNQPQHF

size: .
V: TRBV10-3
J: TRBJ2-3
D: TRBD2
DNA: TGTGCCATCAGAACTAGCGGGGGAGAAGATACGCAGTATTTT
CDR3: CAIRTSGGEDTQYF

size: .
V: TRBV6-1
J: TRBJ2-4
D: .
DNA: TGTGCCAGCAGTGAAACGGCCAGGGGATACATTCAGTACTTC
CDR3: CASSETARGYIQYF

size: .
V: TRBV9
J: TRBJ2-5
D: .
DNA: TGTGCCAGCAGCGAGGGAGAGACCCAGTACTTC
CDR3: CASSEGETQYF

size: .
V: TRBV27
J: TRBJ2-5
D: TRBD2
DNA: TGTGCCAGCAGTTCCTGGGACAGCCCCGGACTAGCGGGCCCCCTGAAGACCCAGTACTTC
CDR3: CASSSWDSPGLAGPLKTQYF

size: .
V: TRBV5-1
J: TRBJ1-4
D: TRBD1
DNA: TGCGCCAGCAGCACCGGACAGGGGCCTAATGAAAAACTGTTTTTT
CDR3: CASSTGQGPNEKLFF

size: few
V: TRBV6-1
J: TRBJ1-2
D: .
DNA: TGTGCCAGCAGTGAATCTGGGGACTATGGCTACACCTTC
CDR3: CASSESGDYGYTF

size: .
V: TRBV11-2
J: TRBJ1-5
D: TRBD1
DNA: TGTGCCAGCAGCTTAGACGTACAGGGGGTCCAGCCCCAGCATTTT
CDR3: CASSLDVQGVQPQHF

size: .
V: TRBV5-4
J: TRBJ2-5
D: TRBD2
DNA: TGTGCCAGCAGCTCAGGAGGACTAGCGGGGGTTGCGACCCAGTACTTC
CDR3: CASSSGGLAGVATQYF

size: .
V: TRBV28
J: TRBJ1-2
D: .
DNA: TGTGCCAGCAGGCCCGCAGGGAGGGCGTCCTATGGCTACACCTTC
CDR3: CASRPAGRASYGYTF

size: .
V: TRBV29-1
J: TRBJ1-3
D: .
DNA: TGCAGCGTTGGGGAGTATGGGGTTAACACCATATATTTT
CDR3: CSVGEYGVNTIYF

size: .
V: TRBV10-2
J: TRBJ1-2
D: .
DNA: TGCGCCAGCAGTGAGTCGCAACTAGGGCTGGATTCTGGCTACACCTTC
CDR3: CASSESQLGLDSGYTF

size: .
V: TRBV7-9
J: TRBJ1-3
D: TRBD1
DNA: TGTGCCAGCAGCGGACAGGGACGCTTTGACACCATATATTTT
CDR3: CASSGQGRFDTIYF

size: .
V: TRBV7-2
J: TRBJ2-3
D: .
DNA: TGTGCCAGCAGCTTTGGAGGGGGACGGCGGGGCCCCACAGATACGCAGTATTTT
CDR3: CASSFGGGRRGPTDTQYF

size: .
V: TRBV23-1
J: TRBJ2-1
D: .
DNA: TGCGCCAGCAGTCAATCGCGACTAGGGCTTAGCTCCTACAATGAGCAGTTCTTC
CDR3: CASSQSRLGLSSYNEQFF

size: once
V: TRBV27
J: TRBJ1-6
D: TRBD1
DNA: TGTGCCAGCAGTAATACAGGGGGCGGCAGGGCCTATAATTCACCCCTCCACTTT
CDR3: CASSNTGGGRAYNSPLHF

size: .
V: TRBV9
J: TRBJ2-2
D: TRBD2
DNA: TGTGCCAGCAGCGTAGCTCCTAGCGGATCGAACACCGGGGAGCTGTTTTTT
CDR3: CASSVAPSGSNTGELFF